Presented here are 32 T cell receptor beta chains from one specimen sequenced in a study of blood T cell repertoires in COVID-19. Sequencing was performed with immunoSEQ multiplex PCR; in TCRdb, only in-frame clones are kept and a portion is missing. The sample includes 23,000 or so clones, roughly nine tenths of them seen just once. The specimen sequenced was peripheral blood. The receptor set was obtained from an older woman with active COVID-19.

The chain joins TRBV4-1 to TRBJ2-7, with 9 positions matching TRBD1. CDR1 MGHRA and CDR2 YSYEKL come from the germline V gene. There are 16 residues in the CDR3. The trim removed 2 bases at V and 0 bases at J, leaving 5 bases unmatched. CDR3 loop: CASSQTPTGGSYEQYF. The CDR3 nucleotides read TGCGCCAGCAGCCAAACCCCGACAGGGGGCTCCTACGAGCAGTACTTC.

The chain carries TRBV7-3 and TRBJ2-1, with 10 bases lining up with TRBD2. This CDR3 spans 15 amino acids. The germline V gene encodes CDR1 SGHTA and CDR2 FQGTGA. J was trimmed by 4 bases and V by 5 bases; bases with no gene match: 5. This CDR3 is CASSPVAGGYNEQFF. The CDR3 nucleotides are TGTGCCAGCAGCCCTGTAGCGGGGGGTTACAATGAGCAGTTCTTC.

V usage is TRBV2 and J usage is TRBJ1-5; 7 nucleotides align to TRBD1. CDR3 length equals 14 residues. V was pared by 6 bases and J by 6 bases, with 8 bases of the junction left unmatched. The germline V gene encodes CDR1 SNHLY and CDR2 FYNNEI. CDR3 in DNA: TGTGCCAGCAGACGAGACAGGGATATTCAGCCCCAGCATTTT. Amino acid sequence: CASRRDRDIQPQHF.

This chain uses TRBV6-5 with TRBJ2-5; 7 bases are a match to TRBD2. Germline loops: CDR1 MNHEY, CDR2 SVGAGI. The CDR3 sequence is 15 residues long. J lost 4 bases, V lost 0 bases, and 5 bases had no gene match. CDR3 region: CASSYSWTRRETQYF. The CDR3 region has the DNA TGTGCCAGCAGTTACTCCTGGACTAGAAGAGAGACCCAGTACTTC.

The rearrangement links TRBV21-1 to TRBJ2-1; no DNA check was done on the table's D call, TRBD1. TRBV21-1 has pseudogene status. The CDR3 extends over 15 amino acids. The CDR3 reads CASSRSRGCSNEQFF. CDR3 DNA: TGTGCCAGCAGCAGATCTAGGGGCTGCTCCAATGAGCAGTTCTTC.

V gene TRBV6-2 or TRBV6-3 combines with J gene TRBJ2-3, with D tentatively TRBD2 (5 bases). The CDR3 consists of 15 residues. The germline gives CDR1 MNHEY, CDR2 SVGEGT. V was trimmed by 6 bases and J by 2 bases, leaving 15 bases between them. CDR3 residues: CASSLSVGLTDTQYF. Written as DNA, the CDR3 is TGTGCCAGCAGCCTCTCCGTCGGACTCACAGATACGCAGTATTTT.

J is TRBJ2-5 and V is TRBV7-2; TRBD2 agrees at 8 bases. Germline V gene data show CDR1 as SGHTA and CDR2 as FQGNSA. With 0 bases clipped from V and 4 bases from J, the junction kept 13 bases outside the gene matches. CDR3 size: 18 residues. CDR3 sequence reads: CASSLAPRGGALGETQYF. Here the CDR3 DNA reads TGTGCCAGCAGCTTAGCCCCCCGGGGGGGAGCGTTGGGAGAGACCCAGTACTTC.

The V call is TRBV19, the J call TRBJ2-7; the D gene is possibly TRBD1 (6 bases). Germline V lookup: CDR1 LNHDA, CDR2 SQIVND (reference sequence). The germline V and J ends were trimmed by 5 bases and 3 bases, with 11 bases remaining between them. The CDR3 covers 13 residues. The CDR3 bases are TGTGCCAGTAGTGTGGACAGATTCTACGAGCAGTACTTC. It translates to CASSVDRFYEQYF.

The CDR3 region is CASRPTPTGPSAYEQYF. The CDR3 DNA sequence: TGTGCCAGCAGACCTACTCCTACAGGGCCGTCGGCGTACGAGCAGTACTTC. The chain joins TRBV6-2 or TRBV6-3 to TRBJ2-7, with D maybe TRBD1 (6 bases). Trimming left V 6 bases short and J 4 bases short, with 25 bases between. The germline V gene has CDR1 MNHEY and CDR2 SVGEGT. The CDR3 is 17 amino acids.

The chain links TRBV24-1 to TRBJ1-2; no clear D. V was trimmed by 2 bases and J by 4 bases, leaving 7 bases between them. CDR1 KGHDR and CDR2 SFDVKD come from the germline V gene. This CDR3 region has 13 residues. The CDR3 DNA is TGTGCCACCAGTGATTCTGGGCGCTATGGCTACACCTTC. Encoded protein: CATSDSGRYGYTF.

In this sample, this clone is medium-sized. V usage is TRBV5-6 and J usage is TRBJ1-2, with TRBD1 matching over 8 bases. CDR1 is SGHDT and CDR2 is YYEEEE in the germline V gene. This CDR3 contains 16 residues. V was pared by 3 bases and J by 2 bases, with 9 bases of the junction left unmatched. For the CDR3, the DNA is TGTGCCAGCAGCTGGGGGACAGGAGATATAAACTATGGCTACACCTTC. Amino acids: CASSWGTGDINYGYTF.

This chain joins TRBV7-8 and TRBJ1-6; tentative D call: TRBD1 (5 bases). V was trimmed by 11 bases and J by 5 bases, leaving 7 bases between them. CDR3 size: 11 residues. The germline gives CDR1 SGHVS, CDR2 FQNEAQ. The CDR3 is CAGGDNSPLHF. Written as DNA, the CDR3 is TGTGCCGGGGGGGATAATTCACCCCTCCACTTT.

This rearrangement joins TRBV5-4 to TRBJ2-1; no clear D. From germline, CDR1 is SGHNT and CDR2 YYREEE (reference sequence). This CDR3 is built from 14 residues. Trimming removed 0 bases at V and 7 bases at J, with 11 bases between. CDR3 region: CASSLDGHGNEQFF. Here the CDR3 DNA reads TGTGCCAGCAGCTTGGACGGCCACGGGAATGAGCAGTTCTTC.

The chain recombines TRBV18 with TRBJ2-5, with 8 bases identical to TRBD1. CDR1 KGHSH and CDR2 LQKENI come from the germline V gene. J was trimmed by 2 bases and V by 3 bases; bases with no gene match: 8. The CDR3 extends over 16 amino acids. This CDR3 reads CASSPGTGVLQETQYF. DNA of the CDR3: TGTGCCAGCTCACCTGGGACAGGAGTTCTACAAGAGACCCAGTACTTC.

J is TRBJ2-5 and V is TRBV18; 8 bases fit TRBD2. The CDR3 totals 15 residues. Germline lookup yields CDR1 KGHSH and CDR2 LQKENI. V was clipped by 5 bases and J by 3 bases; unmatched bases: 8. CDR3 protein: CASSTFSGAEETQYF. CDR3 bases: TGTGCCAGCTCAACCTTTAGCGGGGCGGAAGAGACCCAGTACTTC. The whole variable domain, filled in from reference TRBV18 and TRBJ2-5, reads NAGVMQNPRHLVRRRGQEARLRCSPMKGHSHVYWYRQLPEEGLKFMVYLQKENIIDESGMPKERFSAEFPKEGPSILRIQQVVRGDSAAYFCASSTFSGAEETQYFGPGTRLLVL.

CDR3 sequence reads: CASSPTGQYSNQPQHF. The DNA for the CDR3 is TGTGCCAGTAGCCCGACAGGCCAATATAGCAATCAGCCCCAGCATTTT. This chain connects TRBV19 to TRBJ1-5; D perhaps matches TRBD1 (6 bases). Trimming pared 6 bases from V and 0 bases from J, leaving 15 bases between. The CDR3 is 16 amino acids. Looked up from germline, CDR1 is LNHDA and CDR2 is SQIVND (reference sequence). The complete variable domain, with remaining parts taken from reference TRBV19 and TRBJ1-5, reads DGGITQSPKYLFRKEGQNVTLSCEQNLNHDAMYWYRQDPGQGLRLIYYSQIVNDFQKGDIAEGYSVSREKKESFPLTVTSAQKNPTAFYLCASSPTGQYSNQPQHFGDGTRLSIL.

V usage is TRBV7-3 and J usage is TRBJ2-2, with D perhaps TRBD1 (6 bases). V was clipped by 5 bases and J by 2 bases, with 9 bases between them. This CDR3 has 14 residues. Germline CDR1 SGHTA, CDR2 FQGTGA. CDR3 protein: CASSRTVNTGELFF. In nucleotides, the CDR3 is TGTGCCAGCAGCCGGACAGTTAACACCGGGGAGCTGTTTTTT. Looking up the rest from reference TRBV7-3 and TRBJ2-2 gives the full variable domain: GAGVSQTPSNKVTEKGKYVELRCDPISGHTALYWYRQSLGQGPEFLIYFQGTGAADDSGLPNDRFFAVRPEGSVSTLKIQRTERGDSAVYLCASSRTVNTGELFFGEGSRLTVL.

The chain couples TRBV10-3 to TRBJ2-3; D is undetermined. Germline lookup yields CDR1 ENHRY and CDR2 SYGVKD. Trimming shortened V by 5 bases and J by 1 base, and 4 bases separated the two germline ends. The CDR3 runs to 12 residues. This chain's CDR3 is CAISTGTDTQYF. CDR3 in DNA: TGTGCCATCAGTACAGGCACAGATACGCAGTATTTT.

The chain carries TRBV19 and TRBJ2-5; no reliable D call. The CDR3 has 13 residues. V lost 3 bases and J lost 5, with 10 bases in between. Germline assignment: CDR1 LNHDA and CDR2 SQIVND (reference sequence). The CDR3, as DNA: TGTGCCAGTAGTATCCCCGGGTGGGAGACCCAGTACTTC. Its protein is CASSIPGWETQYF.

CDR3 sequence: CASSQAPQRGETDTQYF. As DNA, the CDR3 is TGCGCCAGCAGCCAAGCCCCCCAGCGGGGGGAAACAGATACGCAGTATTTT. The chain is built from TRBV4-1 and TRBJ2-3; 9 bases align to TRBD2. Looked up from germline, CDR1 is MGHRA and CDR2 is YSYEKL. The CDR3 runs 17 residues. V gave up 1 base and J gave up 3 bases; unmatched junction bases: 8.

V usage is TRBV5-5 and J usage is TRBJ1-4; 11 positions match TRBD1. The CDR3 spans 16 residues. From germline, CDR1 is SGHKS and CDR2 YYEKEE (reference sequence). V shed 2 bases, J shed 8 bases, and the junction held 8 bases outside the gene matches. The CDR3 sequence: CASSFGTGGKIEKLFF. The CDR3 DNA sequence: TGTGCCAGCAGCTTCGGGACAGGGGGGAAAATAGAAAAACTGTTTTTT.

This rearrangement joins TRBV5-4 to TRBJ2-5, with TRBD2 matching over 7 bases. CDR1 is SGHNT, CDR2 YYREEE, per germline (reference sequence). V dropped 4 bases and J dropped 1; count of bases not matched to a gene: 4. The CDR3 contains 14 residues. CDR3 bases: TGTGCCAGCAGCCGGGACTATTCCCAAGAGACCCAGTACTTC. This encodes CASSRDYSQETQYF.

This rearrangement joins TRBV5-4 to TRBJ2-3; 13 bases align to TRBD2. V shed 4 bases and J 2 bases; nucleotides not matched to a gene: 4. The CDR3 is 16 residues long. Germline CDR1 and CDR2: SGHNT and YYREEE (reference sequence). The CDR3 region is CASSGGLAGATDTQYF. The CDR3, as DNA: TGTGCCAGCAGCGGCGGACTAGCGGGGGCCACAGATACGCAGTATTTT.

V is TRBV19 and J is TRBJ1-2, with 7 bases that match TRBD1. This CDR3 contains 15 residues. Germline V gene data show CDR1 as LNHDA and CDR2 as SQIVND (reference sequence). V lost 6 bases to trimming and J lost 1 base; unmatched junction nucleotides: 8. The CDR3 bases are TGTGCCAGTAGAGAACAGGGGCGCGTTAACTATGGCTACACCTTC. This sequence encodes CASREQGRVNYGYTF.

The genes are TRBV4-1 and TRBJ1-1; TRBD1 is a possible D gene (5 bases). Trimming removed 4 bases at V and 1 base at J, with 7 bases between. Germline CDR1 is MGHRA and CDR2 is YSYEKL. The CDR3 has 13 residues. The CDR3 DNA reads as TGCGCCAGCAGCCCTACAGGGAACACTGAAGCTTTCTTT. Translation gives CASSPTGNTEAFF.

The chain combines TRBV24-1 with TRBJ2-7, with 11 bases lining up with TRBD1. Per the germline V gene, CDR1 is KGHDR and CDR2 is SFDVKD. Germline trimming cut 7 bases from V and 4 bases from J; bases unmatched to any gene: 5. The CDR3 length is 14 residues. CDR3 coding DNA: TGTGCCACCAGCCCGGACAGGGGGCGGTACGAGCAGTACTTC. This codes for CATSPDRGRYEQYF.

V and J are TRBV3-1 (or the pseudogene TRBV3-2) and TRBJ1-2; D is undetermined. The CDR3 sequence is 14 residues long. Germline values: CDR1 LGHDT, CDR2 YNNKEL (reference sequence). Deletions cut 1 base from V and 7 bases from J, with 13 bases between. CDR3 nucleotides: TGTGCCAGCAGCCAAGTATCCGAACGCGGTGGCTACACCTTC. The encoded protein is CASSQVSERGGYTF.

The V and J genes are TRBV12-3 or TRBV12-4 and TRBJ2-1, with D tentatively TRBD2 (7 bases). This CDR3 has 13 amino acids. V was cut by 1 base and J by 15 bases, with 16 bases left in between. The CDR3 DNA reads TGTGCCAGCAGTTTAGTCCGCCAAGGGGGGGGGTTCTTC. It codes for CASSLVRQGGGFF.

This rearrangement joins TRBV4-1 to TRBJ1-4, with 10 bases that match TRBD1. Trimming removed 0 bases from V and 7 bases from J; junction bases left unmatched: 5. The CDR3 covers 16 residues. In germline, CDR1 is MGHRA, CDR2 YSYEKL. The CDR3 reads CASSQEGTGVGEKLFF. In DNA, the CDR3 is TGCGCCAGCAGCCAAGAAGGGACAGGGGTGGGTGAAAAACTGTTTTTT.

This chain uses TRBV29-1 with TRBJ2-3; D gene uncertain. Trimming shortened V by 1 base and J by 2 bases, and 13 bases separated the two germline ends. This CDR3 region has 15 residues. CDR1 SQVTM and CDR2 ANQGSEA come from the germline V gene. In nucleotides, the CDR3 is TGCAGCGTTGAAGCTGGGCGTCTGTTCACAGATACGCAGTATTTT. Translation gives CSVEAGRLFTDTQYF.

The chain carries TRBV29-1 and TRBJ2-1; TRBD2 matches 9 bases. J was trimmed by 0 bases and V by 6 bases; bases with no gene match: 12. This CDR3 has 17 residues. CDR1 and CDR2 from the germline V gene are SQVTM and ANQGSEA. CDR3 bases: TGCAGCGTCGACGGCCTAGCGGGGACCGGCTCCTACAATGAGCAGTTCTTC. Protein product: CSVDGLAGTGSYNEQFF.

The CDR3 nucleotides read TGTGCCAGCCGAGAATATAGCAATCAGCCCCAGCATTTT. Residues: CASREYSNQPQHF. The V call is TRBV19, the J call TRBJ1-5; no definite D call. This CDR3 contains 13 residues. The germline CDR1 and CDR2 sequences are LNHDA and SQIVND (reference sequence). V was trimmed by 9 bases and J by 0 bases, leaving 9 bases between them.